These 10 T cell receptor beta chains were all obtained from the same sample, sequenced in a study of blood T cell repertoires in COVID-19 (dated by TCRdb to between 2020 and 2021). Libraries were made using the immunoSEQ multiplex PCR assay. In TCRdb, the immuneACCESS table is reduced to in-frame sequences with V and J assigned. These tables do not hold every clone; where another copy was compared, an unresolved V gene accounts for under half, and the others remain unexplained. The sample data list some 240,000 clones, and 75% to 85% of these were observed just once. The ten largest account for 9.7% of the sample. Sequences were obtained from peripheral blood. The receptors stem from a man in his fifties with active or convalescent COVID-19.

V usage is TRBV6-5 and J usage is TRBJ2-5; 10 nucleotides align to TRBD2. J was trimmed by 3 bases and V by 6 bases; bases with no gene match: 4. The germline V gene has CDR1 MNHEY and CDR2 SVGAGI. The CDR3 runs to 14 residues. CDR3 nucleotide sequence: TGTGCCAGCAGACCTAGCGGGGGAGAAGAGACCCAGTACTTC. It codes for CASRPSGGEETQYF.

This clone was counted once. This chain joins TRBV5-6 and TRBJ1-1; D remains unclear. CDR1 is SGHDT, CDR2 YYEEEE, per germline. The V gene lost 6 bases and the J gene lost 4 bases, with 10 bases spanning the gap. This CDR3 comprises 12 residues. The CDR3 DNA follows: TGTGCCAGCACCCTAGATAGCACTGAAGCTTTCTTT. It encodes CASTLDSTEAFF.

The chain has TRBV4-1 and TRBJ2-1; TRBD2 might be the D (6 bases). The CDR3 is made up of 16 amino acids. Germline assignment: CDR1 MGHRA and CDR2 YSYEKL. Trimming took 4 bases from V and 8 from J, leaving 21 bases between them. The CDR3 DNA follows: TGCGCCAGCAGCCCACGCGGGATCCTAGTCCTCGATGAGCAGTTCTTC. Translating gives CASSPRGILVLDEQFF.

This chain joins TRBV2 and TRBJ1-4; 10 bases map to TRBD1. The CDR3 has 15 residues. The V and J ends lost 1 base and 7 bases, in that order; junction bases with no gene match: 3. Germline assignment: CDR1 SNHLY and CDR2 FYNNEI. The CDR3 protein is CASSEDRTGGEKLFF. CDR3 bases: TGTGCCAGCAGTGAAGATAGGACAGGGGGTGAAAAACTGTTTTTT.

The chain has TRBV11-2 and TRBJ2-1, with D tentatively TRBD2 (5 bases). Per germline, CDR1 SGHAT and CDR2 FQNNGV. CDR3 length: 14 residues. Trimming removed 1 base at V and 14 bases at J, with 18 bases between. This CDR3 is CASSLVRSTAGKFF. CDR3 coding DNA: TGTGCCAGCAGCTTAGTTCGGTCGACTGCGGGTAAGTTCTTC.

This chain links TRBV7-9 with TRBJ2-3; D remains unclear. CDR3 length: 18 residues. Germline V gene sequence: CDR1 SEHNR, CDR2 FQNEAQ (reference sequence). Trimming removed 1 base at V and 5 bases at J, with 22 bases between. The CDR3: CASSLGMVPLELGDTQYF. The CDR3 DNA follows: TGTGCCAGCAGCTTAGGAATGGTGCCCCTGGAGTTGGGAGATACGCAGTATTTT. The whole variable domain, filled in from reference TRBV7-9 and TRBJ2-3, reads DTGVSQNPRHKITKRGQNVTFRCDPISEHNRLYWYRQTLGQGPEFLTYFQNEAQLEKSRLLSDRFSAERPKGSFSTLEIQRTEQGDSAMYLCASSLGMVPLELGDTQYFGPGTRLTVL.

This clone was picked up a small number of times. The chain combines TRBV28 with TRBJ1-2; D ambiguous. The CDR3 sequence is 14 residues long. V shed 3 bases and J shed 4 bases, with 12 bases lying between them. The germline V gene has CDR1 MDHEN and CDR2 SYDVKM. This chain's CDR3 is CASSFSPRSYGYTF. In DNA, the CDR3 is TGTGCCAGCAGTTTCAGTCCTCGGAGCTATGGCTACACCTTC.

The chain has TRBV2 and TRBJ1-4, with TRBD1 matching over 7 bases. The CDR3 covers 15 residues. CDR1 SNHLY and CDR2 FYNNEI come from the germline V gene. The J segment lost 4 bases and the V segment lost 4 bases, leaving 6 bases of the junction unmatched. The CDR3, as DNA: TGTGCCAGCAGTGGTAACAGGGGAAGTAATGAAAAACTGTTTTTT. It specifies CASSGNRGSNEKLFF. Full variable domain (missing parts from reference TRBV2 and TRBJ1-4): EPEVTQTPSHQVTQMGQEVILRCVPISNHLYFYWYRQILGQKVEFLVSFYNNEISEKSEIFDDQFSVERPDGSNFTLKIRSTKLEDSAMYFCASSGNRGSNEKLFFGSGTQLSVL.

The chain has TRBV2 and TRBJ1-1; D is unresolved. Germline loops: CDR1 SNHLY, CDR2 FYNNEI. The V end was cut by 6 bases, the J end by 0 bases, with 8 bases between. The CDR3 length is 13 residues. The chain's CDR3 is CASSPEMNTEAFF. CDR3 DNA sequence: TGTGCCAGCAGCCCCGAGATGAACACTGAAGCTTTCTTT.

This CDR3 reads CASSEAYSNQPQHF. The CDR3 nucleotides are TGTGCCAGCAGTGAAGCTTATAGCAATCAGCCCCAGCATTTT. This chain connects TRBV6-1 to TRBJ1-5; no definite D call. Trimming removed 0 bases at V and 0 bases at J, with 3 bases between. The CDR3 is 14 residues long. Per germline, CDR1 MNHNS and CDR2 SASEGT.